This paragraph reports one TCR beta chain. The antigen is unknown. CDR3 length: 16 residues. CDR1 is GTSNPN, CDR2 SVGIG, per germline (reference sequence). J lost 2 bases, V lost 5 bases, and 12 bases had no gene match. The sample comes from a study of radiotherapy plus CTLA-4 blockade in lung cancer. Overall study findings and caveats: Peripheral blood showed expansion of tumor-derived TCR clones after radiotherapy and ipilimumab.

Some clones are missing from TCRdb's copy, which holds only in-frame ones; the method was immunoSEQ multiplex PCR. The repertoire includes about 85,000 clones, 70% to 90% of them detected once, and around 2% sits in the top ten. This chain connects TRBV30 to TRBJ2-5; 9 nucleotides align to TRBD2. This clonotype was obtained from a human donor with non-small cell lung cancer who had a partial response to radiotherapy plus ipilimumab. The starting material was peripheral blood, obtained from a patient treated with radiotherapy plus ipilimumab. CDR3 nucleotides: TGTGCCTGGGCCAGGAGGGCTAGCGGGGAACAAGAGACCCAGTACTTC. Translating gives CAWARRASGEQETQYF.